The next 18 T cell receptor beta chains were all read from a single sample in a study of molecular identifiers for immune sequencing clone quantification. Using its own MiXCR run on the PCR reads, TCRdb lists one record per CDR3 protein. This table has over 70,000 distinct CDR3 sequences, 25% appearing once. Material: naive CD8+ T cells from blood, with Jurkat cell RNA spiked in. Subset specified: FACS-sorted CD8+CD4-CCR7+CD45RA+ naive T cells. These receptors all come from a human donor in good health. Some libraries in this study had Jurkat cell RNA spiked in.

This clonotype was counted at least ten times. The chain recombines TRBV13 with TRBJ2-7; D gene uncertain. CDR1 is PRHDT, CDR2 FYEKMQ, per germline (reference sequence). Trimming shortened V by 0 bases and J by 2 bases, and 5 bases separated the two germline ends. This CDR3 has 13 residues. The CDR3 loop reads CASSLGQTYEQYF. The CDR3 coding sequence is TGTGCCAGCAGCTTAGGGCAGACCTACGAGCAGTACTTC.

Of note for this clonotype: A read error may be the cause here, since a much bigger clone is one base away. This chain links TRBV5-6 with TRBJ2-7; TRBD1 agrees at 8 bases. The CDR3 sequence is 13 residues long. Germline loops: CDR1 SGHDT, CDR2 YYEEEE. In nucleotides, the CDR3 is TGTGCCAGCAACTTGGACAGGGATCACGAGCAGTACTTC. This encodes CASNLDRDHEQYF.

The V gene is TRBV4-1, the J gene TRBJ1-3; 10 bases are shared with TRBD1. V was clipped by 0 bases and J by 0 bases; unmatched bases: 14. The CDR3 has 21 residues. Germline V gene lookup returns CDR1 MGHRA and CDR2 YSYEKL. The CDR3 DNA is TGCGCCAGCAGCCAAGATGCGAAGGGACAGGGGATACGGGGCTCTGGAAACACCATATATTTT. Encoded protein: CASSQDAKGQGIRGSGNTIYF.

This clonotype was seen repeatedly, ten times or more. The CDR3 nucleotides are TGCGCCAGTCGGGACGGAGCGTTGAACACTGAAGCTTTCTTT. This sequence encodes CASRDGALNTEAFF. The chain joins TRBV5-1 to TRBJ1-1, with D tentatively TRBD1 (5 bases). Deletions cut 8 bases from V and 0 bases from J, with 14 bases between. Germline V CDR1 and CDR2: SGHRS, YFSETQ. The CDR3 consists of 14 residues.

The rearrangement joins TRBV6-2 or TRBV6-3 to TRBJ2-2; 13 nucleotides line up with TRBD2. Germline CDR1 reads MNHEY; CDR2 reads SVGEGT. Unmatched junction bases numbered 4, after V lost 2 bases and J lost 1 base. This CDR3 is 18 amino acids long. This CDR3 is CASSYGGLAGLNTGELFF. CDR3 sequence (DNA): TGTGCCAGCAGTTACGGGGGACTAGCGGGACTGAACACCGGGGAGCTGTTTTTT.

This clonotype was seen at least ten times. The chain joins TRBV13 to TRBJ2-3; 8 bases match TRBD2. This CDR3 spans 17 amino acids. In germline, CDR1 is PRHDT, CDR2 FYEKMQ (reference sequence). The V and J ends lost 2 bases and 4 bases, in that order; junction bases with no gene match: 11. CDR3 sequence: CASSLTVAGTRADTQYF. The CDR3 DNA reads as TGTGCCAGCAGCTTAACCGTAGCGGGGACTAGAGCAGATACGCAGTATTTT.

This clonotype showed up many times. The CDR3 bases are TGTGCCACCAGCAACCGGGATACGCAGTATTTT. The encoded protein is CATSNRDTQYF. The chain employs TRBV15 and TRBJ2-3; no reliable D call. Between the trimmed V and J ends, which lost 4 bases and 6 bases, there was a span of 5 bases. The length of the CDR3 is 11 residues. The V gene's germline CDR1 is LNHNV and CDR2 YYDKDF (reference sequence).

Ten or more counts support this clonotype. The rearrangement joins TRBV6-5 to TRBJ2-6; 12 nucleotides match TRBD1. This CDR3 has 16 amino acids. The junction had 3 bases not matched to a gene; V was cut back by 6 bases and J by 3 bases. Per the germline V gene, CDR1 is MNHEY and CDR2 is SVGAGI. CDR3 region: CASSGTGGGGANVLTF. CDR3 coding DNA: TGTGCCAGCAGCGGGACAGGGGGCGGTGGGGCCAACGTCCTGACTTTC.

With regard to this clonotype: Just one base apart from a much larger clone, this may be a read error. The genes are TRBV6-5 and TRBJ1-3, with TRBD1 matching over 12 bases. This CDR3 is 15 amino acids long. Germline V gene lookup returns CDR1 MNHEY and CDR2 SVGAGI. CDR3 residues: CASSRDRGLGSTIYF. The CDR3 nucleotides read TGTGCCAGCAGTCGGGACAGGGGGCTTGGAAGCACCATATATTTT.

This clonotype was recorded a few times. V is TRBV5-1 and J is TRBJ2-1; D uncertain. The CDR3 is 13 residues long. Looked up from germline, CDR1 is SGHRS and CDR2 is YFSETQ. V lost 0 bases and J 6 bases, leaving 7 bases between the germline ends. The CDR3 here is CASSLDGANEQFF. The DNA of the CDR3 is TGCGCCAGCAGCTTGGACGGTGCCAATGAGCAGTTCTTC.

The chain links TRBV7-9 to TRBJ2-5; 8 bases line up with TRBD1. Per the germline V gene, CDR1 is SEHNR and CDR2 is FQNEAQ (reference sequence). The junction had 6 bases not matched to a gene; V was cut back by 4 bases and J by 5 bases. CDR3 length: 14 amino acids. This chain's CDR3 is CASSSDRAPETQYF. The CDR3 nucleotides are TGTGCCAGCAGCTCGGACAGGGCTCCGGAGACCCAGTACTTC.

In regard to this clonotype: This clone may be a read error of a much larger clone one base away. The chain couples TRBV28 to TRBJ1-1; D perhaps matches TRBD1 (5 bases). The germline CDR1 and CDR2 sequences are MDHEN and SYDVKM. Trimming stripped 5 bases from V and 6 bases from J, with 19 bases between. This CDR3 comprises 15 residues. The CDR3 coding sequence is TGTGCCAGCAGTCCTGTGGCAGGGAGAGGCCCTGAAGCTTTCTTT. Translation gives CASSPVAGRGPEAFF.

Turning to this clonotype: This may be a read error, as it is one base from a much larger clone. The rearrangement joins TRBV7-9 to TRBJ1-2; D gene uncertain. CDR3 length: 13 residues. CDR1 is SEHNR, CDR2 FQNEAQ, per germline (reference sequence). The CDR3 here is CASSYQASYDYTF. As DNA, the CDR3 is TGTGCCAGCAGCTACCAAGCCTCCTATGACTACACCTTC.

The sample holds a few counts of this clonotype. The V call is TRBV5-6, the J call TRBJ2-1, with 10 bases lining up with TRBD2. The CDR3 totals 14 residues. Germline V gene sequence: CDR1 SGHDT, CDR2 YYEEEE. V was pared by 4 bases and J by 8 bases, with 6 bases of the junction left unmatched. Written as DNA, the CDR3 is TGTGCCAGCAGCATCACTAGCGGGATCGATGAGCAGTTCTTC. Its translation: CASSITSGIDEQFF.

Regarding this clonotype: It may be a read error: a sequence one base away is much more abundant. The CDR3 spells CANSLGRETQYF. DNA for the CDR3: TGTGCCAACAGCTTAGGAAGGGAGACCCAGTACTTC. The chain has TRBV7-9 and TRBJ2-5, with D uncertain. The CDR3 totals 12 residues. Germline V gives CDR1 SEHNR, CDR2 FQNEAQ (reference sequence).

This clonotype occurred a few times. The V call is TRBV6-5, the J call TRBJ2-7; TRBD1 might be the D (6 bases). Trimming shortened V by 6 bases and J by 4 bases, and 7 bases separated the two germline ends. The CDR3 is 11 residues long. Germline V CDR1 and CDR2: MNHEY, SVGAGI. CDR3 protein: CASRTGYEQYF. The DNA for the CDR3 is TGTGCCAGCAGGACAGGATACGAGCAGTACTTC.

This clonotype came up many times. The V and J genes are TRBV11-2 and TRBJ2-1; tentatively, D is TRBD2 (6 bases). CDR1 is SGHAT and CDR2 is FQNNGV in the germline V gene. V was shortened by 0 bases and J by 1 base, with 10 bases between the two germline ends. CDR3 length: 16 residues. CDR3 sequence (DNA): TGTGCCAGCAGCTTAGAGGACGGGAGTTCCTACAATGAGCAGTTCTTC. This encodes CASSLEDGSSYNEQFF.

At least ten counts were recorded for this clonotype. This chain connects TRBV4-1 to TRBJ2-1; 9 bases line up with TRBD2. Unmatched junction bases numbered 6, after V lost 2 bases and J lost 4 bases. The V gene's germline CDR1 is MGHRA and CDR2 YSYEKL. The CDR3 is made up of 16 amino acids. In nucleotides, the CDR3 is TGCGCCAGCAGCCAAAACCTAGCGGGGACATACAATGAGCAGTTCTTC. The encoded protein is CASSQNLAGTYNEQFF.